This T cell receptor (beta chain) was retrieved from a study of blood T cell repertoires in COVID-19. Overall study: Acute-phase and convalescent COVID-19 samples originated in the United States, Italy and Spain. PBMCs, B-cell-depleted T cells, or T cells provided the cDNA or gDNA that made up the material.

Germline V gene sequence: CDR1 SGHTA, CDR2 FQGNSA. The CDR3 has 15 residues. J lost 0 bases, V lost 4 bases, and 2 bases had no gene match. How the authors handled the data: From reference gene primer amplification, estimates of nucleated cell counts were derived. Using immunoSEQ multiplex PCR, the repertoire was profiled, and TCRdb retains in-frame clones only, with some absent. V, J and clone size reflect that table, while D and trimming were determined from the DNA. The repertoire includes about 98,000 clones, 81% of them detected once, and around a tenth sits in the top ten. The V call is TRBV7-2, the J call TRBJ1-3; the match to TRBD1 covers 8 bases. The sequence came from a woman aged 80 or older with acute or convalescent COVID-19. Sequencing input: peripheral blood. This chain's CDR3 is CASSSTGDSGNTIYF. The CDR3 coding sequence is TGTGCCAGCAGCTCGACAGGGGACTCTGGAAACACCATATATTTT. The variable domain in full, with the rest retrieved from reference TRBV7-2 and TRBJ1-3, is GAGVSQSPSNKVTEKGKDVELRCDPISGHTALYWYRQSLGQGLEFLIYFQGNSAPDKSGLPSDRFSAERTGGSVSTLTIQRTQQEDSAVYLCASSSTGDSGNTIYFGEGSWLTVV.